The 8 T cell receptor beta chains listed next were all sequenced from one sample in a study of control samples from healthy donors and cancer patients. Using immunoSEQ multiplex PCR, the repertoire was profiled, and TCRdb retains in-frame clones only, with some absent. The table has some 96,000 clones, roughly nine tenths seen once. Sequencing was performed on blood. These receptors originate from a woman aged 45-60 years in good health.

Written as DNA, the CDR3 is TGTGCCAGCAGTTATTCAGGGGGCTTAAACACCGGGGAGCTGTTTTTT. Protein: CASSYSGGLNTGELFF. This chain joins TRBV27 and TRBJ2-2, with 8 bases lining up with TRBD1. The CDR3 consists of 16 residues. The V segment lost 4 bases and the J segment 2 bases; nucleotides outside the gene matches: 6. Germline V gene sequence: CDR1 MNHEY, CDR2 SMNVEV (reference sequence).

V gene TRBV5-1 combines with J gene TRBJ1-1; D uncertain. The CDR3 is made up of 13 amino acids. CDR1 and CDR2 (germline): SGHRS, YFSETQ. V gave up 3 bases and J gave up 4 bases, with 10 bases separating them. The CDR3 sequence is CASSWASGTEAFF. CDR3 nucleotides: TGCGCCAGCAGCTGGGCCTCGGGCACTGAAGCTTTCTTT.

V gene TRBV19 combines with J gene TRBJ1-5; no clear D gene. This CDR3 comprises 13 residues. V was shortened by 6 bases and J by 8 bases, with 14 bases between the two germline ends. Germline V lookup: CDR1 LNHDA, CDR2 SQIVND (reference sequence). The CDR3 DNA is TGTGCCAGTAGATCCGGTGTAGCGGAGCCCCAGCATTTT. It specifies CASRSGVAEPQHF.

This CDR3 reads CASSSPRGAGETQYF. CDR3 sequence (DNA): TGTGCCAGCAGCTCCCCCCGGGGCGCGGGAGAGACCCAGTACTTC. V and J are TRBV7-9 and TRBJ2-5; tentatively, D is TRBD1 or TRBD2 (5 bases each). Germline loops: CDR1 SEHNR, CDR2 FQNEAQ (reference sequence). With 4 bases removed from V and 4 bases from J, the gap between germline ends came to 16 bases. The CDR3 contains 15 residues.

This chain links TRBV5-1 with TRBJ2-2; no definite D call. The V gene's germline CDR1 is SGHRS and CDR2 YFSETQ. V lost 0 bases and J 0 bases, leaving 9 bases between the germline ends. This CDR3 region has 16 residues. CDR3 sequence reads: CASSLDSSPNTGELFF. The CDR3, as DNA: TGCGCCAGCAGCTTGGATTCCTCTCCGAACACCGGGGAGCTGTTTTTT.

The rearrangement uses TRBV3-1 (or the pseudogene TRBV3-2) and TRBJ1-6; D might be TRBD1 (5 bases). V was pared by 5 bases and J by 7 bases, with 18 bases between. CDR1 and CDR2 from the germline V gene are LGHDT and YNNKEL (reference sequence). This CDR3 comprises 16 residues. The CDR3 bases are TGTGCCAGCAGCAGCCGGGGCGGGATTAAGAATTCACCCCTCCACTTT. Residues: CASSSRGGIKNSPLHF.

The rearrangement links TRBV4-3 to TRBJ2-1, with 9 bases fitting TRBD1. Per the germline V gene, CDR1 is LGHNA and CDR2 is YSLEER. The J segment lost 5 bases and the V segment lost 0 bases, leaving 2 bases of the junction unmatched. The CDR3 loop spans 15 amino acids. The CDR3 DNA is TGCGCCAGCAGCCAAGAAGGGACAGGGAACAATGAGCAGTTCTTC. Translation gives CASSQEGTGNNEQFF.

CDR3 amino acids: CASSLARDRVYNSPLHF. DNA of the CDR3: TGTGCCAGCAGCTTGGCTAGGGACAGGGTCTATAATTCACCCCTCCACTTT. V usage is TRBV5-6 and J usage is TRBJ1-6, with 9 bases fitting TRBD1. Trimming cost V 0 bases and J 3 bases; bases outside gene matches: 4. CDR3 length: 17 amino acids. Germline CDR1 SGHDT, CDR2 YYEEEE.